The 24 T cell receptor beta chains below all came from one sample that was sequenced in a study of Ad26.COV2.S vaccination and SARS-CoV-2 variants. Indicated treatment: 19 received Ad26.COV2.S at low or high dose, single or two shots; about 5 received placebo; per-sample allocation not given. Collection of the samples took place on day 63 after the first injection of vaccine or placebo. This table comes from immunoSEQ multiplex PCR, and its TCRdb copy is limited to in-frame clones, with some not included. The data hold 300,000 to 350,000 clones, with about 90% observed a single time. The sample in question was peripheral blood, obtained in a trial of Ad26.COV2.S vaccine versus placebo. These receptors originate from a person between 18 and 65 years old who received the Ad26.COV2.S COVID-19 vaccine or a placebo.

This clone has only one observation. The chain carries TRBV6-5 and TRBJ1-2, with 7 bases matching TRBD1. Trimming cost V 7 bases and J 7 bases; bases outside gene matches: 9. Germline V gene sequence: CDR1 MNHEY, CDR2 SVGAGI. The CDR3 has 13 residues. The CDR3 nucleotides are TGTGCCAGCATAGACAGGGTTACTTTTGGCTACACCTTC. Encoded protein: CASIDRVTFGYTF.

The chain recombines TRBV19 with TRBJ2-7; D is possibly TRBD2 (5 bases). CDR1 and CDR2 from the germline V gene are LNHDA and SQIVND (reference sequence). Trimming removed 6 bases at V and 0 bases at J, with 12 bases between. The CDR3 consists of 14 residues. For the CDR3, the DNA is TGTGCCAGTAGCCCGACGGGAAGCTCCTACGAGCAGTACTTC. As protein: CASSPTGSSYEQYF.

The chain couples TRBV6-5 to TRBJ2-1; D is unclear. The CDR3 length is 11 residues. The germline gives CDR1 MNHEY, CDR2 SVGAGI. Between the trimmed V and J ends, which lost 0 bases and 10 bases, there was a span of 4 bases. Here the CDR3 reads CASSYSREQFF. The CDR3 DNA reads TGTGCCAGCAGTTACTCGAGAGAGCAGTTCTTC.

V and J are TRBV9 and TRBJ2-1, with 11 bases identical to TRBD2. The CDR3 has 14 amino acids. The junction had 7 bases not matched to a gene; V was cut back by 1 base and J by 13 bases. Germline V gene lookup returns CDR1 SGDLS and CDR2 YYNGEE. The CDR3 is CASSVFGLAGVQFF. DNA of the CDR3: TGTGCCAGCAGCGTATTCGGACTAGCGGGCGTTCAGTTCTTC.

This chain connects TRBV12-3 or TRBV12-4 to TRBJ1-5; possibly TRBD1 for D (5 bases). Trimming took off 10 bases at V and 7 bases at J, with 14 bases between the two ends. CDR3 size: 12 residues. As DNA, the CDR3 is TGTGCCATCGGGACCGAAGGACAGCCCCAGCATTTT. The encoded protein is CAIGTEGQPQHF.

V usage is TRBV24-1 and J usage is TRBJ2-1; 9 bases line up with TRBD1. The CDR3 runs 15 residues. The V segment lost 3 bases and the J segment 4 bases; nucleotides outside the gene matches: 3. CDR1 and CDR2 from the germline V gene are KGHDR and SFDVKD. The CDR3 here is CATSDGTGNYNEQFF. CDR3 DNA: TGTGCCACCAGTGATGGGACAGGGAATTACAATGAGCAGTTCTTC.

The chain's CDR3 is CASSTSSAAGTEAFF. The CDR3 DNA sequence: TGTGCCAGTAGTACCTCATCAGCCGCAGGCACTGAAGCTTTCTTT. The chain uses TRBV19 and TRBJ1-1; D remains ambiguous. The length of the CDR3 is 15 residues. From germline, CDR1 is LNHDA and CDR2 SQIVND (reference sequence). V was shortened by 4 bases and J by 4 bases, with 16 bases between the two germline ends.

This clone has a single count. The chain links TRBV27 to TRBJ1-5, with 8 positions matching TRBD1. There are 17 residues in the CDR3. V dropped 2 bases and J dropped 2; count of bases not matched to a gene: 8. The germline gives CDR1 MNHEY, CDR2 SMNVEV (reference sequence). This CDR3 reads CASSLSLPGGGNQPQHF. The CDR3 DNA reads as TGTGCCAGCAGTTTAAGTCTCCCAGGGGGCGGCAATCAGCCCCAGCATTTT.

The rearrangement links TRBV7-2 to TRBJ2-1; D not resolved. Germline-derived CDR1 and CDR2 are SGHTA and FQGNSA. The CDR3 runs 14 residues. V was pared by 5 bases and J by 0 bases, with 8 bases between. In nucleotides, the CDR3 is TGTGCCAGCAGCATCCGGAGCTCCTACAATGAGCAGTTCTTC. It is translated as CASSIRSSYNEQFF. The full variable domain, its missing parts supplied by reference TRBV7-2 and TRBJ2-1, is GAGVSQSPSNKVTEKGKDVELRCDPISGHTALYWYRQSLGQGLEFLIYFQGNSAPDKSGLPSDRFSAERTGGSVSTLTIQRTQQEDSAVYLCASSIRSSYNEQFFGPGTRLTVL.

Worth noting for this clone: Additional DNA sequences in this sample encode the identical CDR3. The V gene is TRBV18, the J gene TRBJ1-1, with D possibly being TRBD1 (6 bases). This CDR3 is built from 14 residues. Trimming took 2 bases from V and 1 from J, leaving 8 bases between them. In germline, CDR1 is KGHSH, CDR2 LQKENI. CDR3 nucleotide sequence: TGTGCCAGCTCACCAGGACAGACGAACACTGAAGCTTTCTTT. Translating it yields CASSPGQTNTEAFF.

As regards this clone: Different DNA sequences within this sample yield the same CDR3. CDR3: CASSQDRGGSNQPQHF. For the CDR3, the DNA is TGCGCCAGCAGCCAAGACAGGGGGGGTAGCAATCAGCCCCAGCATTTT. V gene TRBV4-3 combines with J gene TRBJ1-5; 7 bases are shared with TRBD1. The CDR3 totals 16 residues. With V trimmed by 0 bases and J by 0 bases, 2 bases remained unmatched. CDR1 and CDR2 from the germline V gene are LGHNA and YSLEER.

The rearrangement links TRBV24-1 to TRBJ2-3, with no clear D. Germline values: CDR1 KGHDR, CDR2 SFDVKD. The CDR3 spans 11 residues. The V and J ends lost 2 bases and 6 bases respectively, with 2 bases between them. The CDR3 nucleotides are TGTGCCACCAGTGATTCTGATACGCAGTATTTT. Translation: CATSDSDTQYF.

The chain links TRBV21-1 to TRBJ1-3; TRBD1 was called by the table and not checked on the DNA. TRBV21-1 is recorded as a pseudogene. This CDR3 comprises 18 residues. The CDR3 DNA follows: TGTGCCAGCATCCCCCAGCCTTTGGGGGCCTTCTCTGGAAACACCATATATTTT. Its protein product is CASIPQPLGAFSGNTIYF.

The J gene is TRBJ1-1, the V gene TRBV5-6; D not resolved. CDR3 size: 14 residues. The ends were cut back, 0 bases at V and 1 base at J, with 7 bases in the middle. In germline, CDR1 is SGHDT, CDR2 YYEEEE. The CDR3 here is CASSLGNTNTEAFF. DNA for the CDR3: TGTGCCAGCAGCTTGGGGAATACGAACACTGAAGCTTTCTTT.

The chain recombines TRBV9 with TRBJ1-1; D perhaps matches TRBD1 (5 bases). Germline values: CDR1 SGDLS, CDR2 YYNGEE. V shed 4 bases and J shed 4 bases, with 11 bases lying between them. This CDR3 is 13 amino acids long. CDR3 loop: CASSYGGGTEAFF. CDR3 DNA sequence: TGTGCCAGCAGCTACGGGGGGGGCACTGAAGCTTTCTTT. Full variable domain (remainder filled in from reference TRBV9 and TRBJ1-1): DSGVTQTPKHLITATGQRVTLRCSPRSGDLSVYWYQQSLDQGLQFLIQYYNGEERAKGNILERFSAQQFPDLHSELNLSSLELGDSALYFCASSYGGGTEAFFGQGTRLTVV.

This chain links TRBV15 with TRBJ2-5, with 13 positions matching TRBD2. The germline V gene encodes CDR1 LNHNV and CDR2 YYDKDF (reference sequence). The junction had 10 bases not matched to a gene; V was cut back by 2 bases and J by 1 base. This CDR3 is built from 19 residues. The CDR3 DNA sequence: TGTGCCACCAGCAGATCCCGAACTAGCGGGGGGGAGGGCCAAGAGACCCAGTACTTC. Translating it yields CATSRSRTSGGEGQETQYF.

V and J are TRBV6-5 and TRBJ1-2, with D possibly being TRBD1 (6 bases). The CDR3 totals 15 residues. Germline assignment: CDR1 MNHEY and CDR2 SVGAGI. Trimming shortened V by 6 bases and J by 0 bases, and 14 bases separated the two germline ends. The CDR3 here is CASRPGQRTNYGYTF. DNA for the CDR3: TGTGCCAGCAGACCCGGACAGAGAACTAACTATGGCTACACCTTC.

V and J are TRBV27 and TRBJ1-4; 10 bases match TRBD1. The CDR3 covers 15 residues. Germline values: CDR1 MNHEY, CDR2 SMNVEV (reference sequence). Trimming took 4 bases from V and 8 from J; bases not matched to a gene: 7. DNA of the CDR3: TGTGCCAGCAGTTCGGGGGACAGGGGCCGAGAAAAACTGTTTTTT. Its translation is CASSSGDRGREKLFF.

This chain joins TRBV2 and TRBJ2-1, with 8 positions matching TRBD2. V was clipped by 8 bases and J by 4 bases; unmatched bases: 4. Germline V gene data show CDR1 as SNHLY and CDR2 as FYNNEI. This CDR3 has 13 residues. CDR3 sequence reads: CASVAGFYNEQFF. DNA of the CDR3: TGTGCCAGCGTAGCGGGATTTTACAATGAGCAGTTCTTC.

The chain combines TRBV7-9 with TRBJ2-5; 7 bases map to TRBD2. The CDR3 loop spans 14 amino acids. With V trimmed by 1 base and J by 5 bases, 4 bases remained unmatched. CDR1 and CDR2 from the germline V gene are SEHNR and FQNEAQ (reference sequence). CDR3 DNA: TGTGCCAGCAGCTTAGGGGGAGGGATGGAGACCCAGTACTTC. This translates into CASSLGGGMETQYF.

The chain couples TRBV6-1 to TRBJ1-6; D ambiguous. CDR1 MNHNS and CDR2 SASEGT come from the germline V gene. Trimming cost V 0 bases and J 0 bases, with 6 bases left between them. This CDR3 contains 16 residues. For the CDR3, the DNA is TGTGCCAGCAGTGAAGCCGACATCTCCTATAATTCACCCCTCCACTTT. As protein: CASSEADISYNSPLHF.

The gene calls are TRBV12-3 or TRBV12-4 and TRBJ1-1; D possibly corresponds to TRBD1 (5 bases). The V end lost 5 bases, the J end lost 5 bases, and 12 bases lay between the germline ends. The CDR3 is 13 residues long. CDR3: CASSVRWGTEAFF. The DNA for the CDR3 is TGTGCCAGCAGTGTTAGGTGGGGGACTGAAGCTTTCTTT.

The chain links TRBV7-7 to TRBJ2-5; the D is unclear. The CDR3 contains 13 residues. The V end was cut by 2 bases, the J end by 1 base, with 5 bases between. From germline, CDR1 is SSHAT and CDR2 FNYEAQ (reference sequence). The CDR3 coding sequence is TGTGCCAGCAGCTTAAACAGCCAAGAGACCCAGTACTTC. It yields the protein CASSLNSQETQYF.

The count of this clone is one. The genes are TRBV10-3 and TRBJ2-7, with 7 bases fitting TRBD1. The CDR3 sequence is 16 residues long. Germline CDR1 reads ENHRY; CDR2 reads SYGVKD. Unmatched junction bases numbered 12, after V lost 3 bases and J lost 4 bases. CDR3 amino acids: CAISDPPGTEAYEQYF. In DNA, the CDR3 is TGTGCCATCAGTGACCCCCCCGGGACAGAGGCGTACGAGCAGTACTTC.